This entry features one T cell receptor beta chain sequence. Its cognate antigen is unknown. V was trimmed by 4 bases and J by 1 base, leaving 10 bases between them. Germline V lookup: CDR1 KGHSH, CDR2 LQKENI. The CDR3 length is 14 residues. The data derive from a study of OX40 agonist ivuxolimab in advanced cancers. TCRdb keeps only in-frame clones here, not all; method: immunoSEQ multiplex PCR. In the table there are some 52,000 clones, 65% to 85% of which are singletons. Points from the study as a whole: Doses of 0.1 to 3.0 mg/kg were accompanied by clonal expansion of CD4+ and CD8+ blood T cells by week 6.

The clonotype was recovered from an adult with an advanced solid tumor such as melanoma, head and neck, liver or kidney cancer. J is TRBJ1-1 and V is TRBV18, with a weak D call TRBD1 (5 bases). The source material was CD4+ or CD8+ T cells sorted from blood, sampled in a trial of the OX40 agonist ivuxolimab. CDR3 loop: CASSRTGENTEAFF. Written as DNA, the CDR3 is TGTGCCAGCTCACGAACGGGGGAGAACACTGAAGCTTTCTTT.